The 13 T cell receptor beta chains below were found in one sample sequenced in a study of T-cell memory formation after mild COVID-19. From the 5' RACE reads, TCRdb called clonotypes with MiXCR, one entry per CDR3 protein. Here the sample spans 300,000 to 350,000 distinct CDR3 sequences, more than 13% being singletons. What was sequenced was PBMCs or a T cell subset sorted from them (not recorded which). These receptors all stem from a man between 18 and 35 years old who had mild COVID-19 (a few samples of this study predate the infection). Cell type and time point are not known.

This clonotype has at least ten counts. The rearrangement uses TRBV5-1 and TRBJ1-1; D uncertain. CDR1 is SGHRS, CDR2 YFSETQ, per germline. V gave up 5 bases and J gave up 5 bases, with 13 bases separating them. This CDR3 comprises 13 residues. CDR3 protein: CASSLGSETEAFF. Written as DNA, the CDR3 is TGCGCCAGCAGTCTGGGATCAGAGACTGAAGCTTTCTTT.

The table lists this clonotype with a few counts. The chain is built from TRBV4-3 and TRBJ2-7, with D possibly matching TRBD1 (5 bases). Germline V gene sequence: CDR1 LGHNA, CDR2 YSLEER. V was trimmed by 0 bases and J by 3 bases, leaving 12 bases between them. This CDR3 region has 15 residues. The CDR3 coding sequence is TGCGCCAGCAGCCAAGAGGGGCAGGTAGGCTACGAGCAGTACTTC. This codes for CASSQEGQVGYEQYF.

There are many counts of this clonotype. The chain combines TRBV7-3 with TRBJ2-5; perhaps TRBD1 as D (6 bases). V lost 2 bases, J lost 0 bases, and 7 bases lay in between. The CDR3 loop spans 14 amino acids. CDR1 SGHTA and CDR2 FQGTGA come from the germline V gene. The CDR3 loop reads CASSLGGNQETQYF. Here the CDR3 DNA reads TGTGCCAGCAGCTTAGGGGGCAACCAAGAGACCCAGTACTTC.

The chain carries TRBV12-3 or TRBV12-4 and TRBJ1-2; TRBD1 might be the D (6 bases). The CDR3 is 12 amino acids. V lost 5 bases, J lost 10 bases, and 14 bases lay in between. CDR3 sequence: CASSAGQTLYTF. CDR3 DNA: TGTGCCAGCAGTGCCGGACAGACACTCTACACCTTC.

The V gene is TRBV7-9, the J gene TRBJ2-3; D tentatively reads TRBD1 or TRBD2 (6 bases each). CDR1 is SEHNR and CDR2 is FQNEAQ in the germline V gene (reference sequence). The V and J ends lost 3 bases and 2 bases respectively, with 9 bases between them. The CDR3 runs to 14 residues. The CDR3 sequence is CASSFRGDTDTQYF. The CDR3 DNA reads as TGTGCCAGCAGCTTTAGGGGGGACACAGATACGCAGTATTTT.

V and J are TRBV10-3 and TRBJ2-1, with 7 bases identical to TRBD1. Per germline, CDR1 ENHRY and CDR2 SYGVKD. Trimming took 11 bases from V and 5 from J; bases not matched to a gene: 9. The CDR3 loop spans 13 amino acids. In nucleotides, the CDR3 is TGTGCCGTACAATGGGACAGTAACAATGAGCAGTTCTTC. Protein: CAVQWDSNNEQFF.

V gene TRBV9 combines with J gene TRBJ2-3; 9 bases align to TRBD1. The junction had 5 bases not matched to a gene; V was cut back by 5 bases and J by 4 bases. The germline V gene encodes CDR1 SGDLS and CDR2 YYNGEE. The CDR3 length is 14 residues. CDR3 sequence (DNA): TGTGCCAGCAGTGGACAGGGGAGGGCAGATACGCAGTATTTT. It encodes CASSGQGRADTQYF.

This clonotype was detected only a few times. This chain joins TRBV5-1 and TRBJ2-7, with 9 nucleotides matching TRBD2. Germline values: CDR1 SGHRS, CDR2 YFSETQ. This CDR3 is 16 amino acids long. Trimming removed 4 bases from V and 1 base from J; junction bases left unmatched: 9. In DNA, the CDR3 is TGCGCCAGCAGCCGAGCTGGGGCGGGGGGGTCCTACGAGCAGTACGTC. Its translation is CASSRAGAGGSYEQYV.

The DNA for the CDR3 is TGCGCCAGCAAACCAGACTCTGGAAACACCATATATTTT. Protein: CASKPDSGNTIYF. This rearrangement joins TRBV5-1 to TRBJ1-3; D call uncertain. CDR1 SGHRS and CDR2 YFSETQ come from the germline V gene. This CDR3 comprises 13 residues. Deletions cut 6 bases from V and 0 bases from J, with 7 bases between.

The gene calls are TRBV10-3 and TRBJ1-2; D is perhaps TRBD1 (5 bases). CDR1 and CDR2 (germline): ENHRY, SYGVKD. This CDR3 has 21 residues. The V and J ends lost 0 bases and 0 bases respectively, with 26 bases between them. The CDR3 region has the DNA TGTGCCATCAGTGAGTCGACGCTGACAGACCCCGATTATTTCGCTAACTATGGCTACACCTTC. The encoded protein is CAISESTLTDPDYFANYGYTF.

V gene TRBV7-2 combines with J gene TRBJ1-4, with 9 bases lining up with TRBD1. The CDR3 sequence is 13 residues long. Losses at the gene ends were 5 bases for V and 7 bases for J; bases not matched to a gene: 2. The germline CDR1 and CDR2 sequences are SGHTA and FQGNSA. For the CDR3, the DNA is TGTGCCAGCAGCCCGGACAGGGGTGAAAAACTGTTTTTT. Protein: CASSPDRGEKLFF.

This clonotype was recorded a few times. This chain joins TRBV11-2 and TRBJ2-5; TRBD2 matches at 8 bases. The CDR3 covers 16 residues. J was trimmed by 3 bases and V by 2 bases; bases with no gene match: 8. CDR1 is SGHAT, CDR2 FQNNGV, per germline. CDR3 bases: TGTGCCAGCAGCTTAAATCTGGGAGCGGGGGAAGAGACCCAGTACTTC. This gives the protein CASSLNLGAGEETQYF.

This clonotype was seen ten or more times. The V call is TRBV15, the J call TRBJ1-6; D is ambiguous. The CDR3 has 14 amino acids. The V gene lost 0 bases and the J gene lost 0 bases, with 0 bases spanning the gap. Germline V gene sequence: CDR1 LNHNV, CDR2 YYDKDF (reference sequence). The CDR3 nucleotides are TGTGCCACCAGCAGAGACTCCTATAATTCACCCCTCCACTTT. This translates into CATSRDSYNSPLHF.